Each of the 26 T cell receptor beta chains below was sequenced from the same sample in a study of T-cell reconstitution after alpha-beta-depleted transplantation in children. During its preparation, the TCRbeta library received unique molecular identifiers. TCRdb reprocessed the PCR reads with MiXCR, giving one entry per CDR3 protein. The sample lists some 640,000 distinct CDR3 sequences, roughly 17% occurring once. Specimen: PBMCs from the stem cell graft donor, collected from the stem cell graft. Receptors were obtained from a human donor who donated a stem cell graft to a child with acute myeloid leukemia.

About this clonotype: This sequence may be a read error, since a much larger clone differs from it by one base. The chain recombines TRBV6-7 with TRBJ2-1, with 13 positions matching TRBD2. TRBV6-7 has ORF status, its function being uncertain. The length of the CDR3 is 18 residues. The CDR3 DNA follows: TGTGCCATCAGTTTAGGGGGACTAGCGGGGAGCTCCTACAATGAGCAGTTCTTC. Encoded protein: CAISLGGLAGSSYNEQFF.

This clonotype has a count of ten or more. The chain links TRBV20-1 to TRBJ1-5; D gene uncertain. CDR1 and CDR2 (germline): DFQATT, SNEGSKA (reference sequence). Trimming pared 3 bases from V and 3 bases from J, leaving 6 bases between. This CDR3 has 12 residues. DNA of the CDR3: TGCAGTGCTAGGGCACACAATCAGCCCCAGCATTTT. Its translation is CSARAHNQPQHF.

This clonotype appeared a few times. The chain recombines TRBV11-2 with TRBJ2-1; 12 nucleotides align to TRBD2. The CDR3 is 15 amino acids. J lost 9 bases, V lost 4 bases, and 7 bases had no gene match. Germline V CDR1 and CDR2: SGHAT, FQNNGV. The CDR3 region has the DNA TGTGCCAGCAGCTACACTAGCGGGGGGTCTGTTGAGCAGTTCTTC. This gives the protein CASSYTSGGSVEQFF.

This clonotype was observed a handful of times. The chain joins TRBV7-9 to TRBJ2-3; unclear D gene. V was trimmed by 6 bases and J by 1 base, leaving 8 bases between them. The CDR3 loop spans 13 amino acids. From germline, CDR1 is SEHNR and CDR2 FQNEAQ (reference sequence). The CDR3 reads CASRQPGTDTQYF. CDR3 DNA sequence: TGTGCCAGCAGACAGCCCGGCACAGATACGCAGTATTTT.

The rearrangement links TRBV28 to TRBJ1-1, with 10 bases matching TRBD1. Germline lookup yields CDR1 MDHEN and CDR2 SYDVKM. The length of the CDR3 is 15 residues. V trimming: 4 bases; J trimming: 3 bases; junction bases outside the gene matches: 5. This chain's CDR3 is CASSSRQGADTEAFF. The CDR3 region has the DNA TGTGCCAGCAGTTCGCGACAGGGGGCGGACACTGAAGCTTTCTTT.

This clonotype was seen at least ten times. V gene TRBV4-3 combines with J gene TRBJ2-1, with D possibly TRBD1 on 5 matching bases. This CDR3 has 17 residues. The germline V and J ends were trimmed by 0 bases and 1 base, with 13 bases remaining between them. CDR1 and CDR2 (germline): LGHNA, YSLEER. The CDR3 region is CASSQDRQGPSYNEQFF. In DNA, the CDR3 is TGCGCCAGCAGCCAAGATCGGCAGGGCCCGTCCTACAATGAGCAGTTCTTC.

This clonotype was picked up many times. This chain connects TRBV6-5 to TRBJ1-4; no firm D call. The CDR3 length is 11 residues. In germline, CDR1 is MNHEY, CDR2 SVGAGI. The V gene lost 6 bases and the J gene lost 11 bases, with 10 bases spanning the gap. The CDR3 DNA reads as TGTGCCAGCAGCCCGGGAGGGAAACTGTTTTTT. As protein: CASSPGGKLFF.

There are many counts of this clonotype. This chain connects TRBV10-3 to TRBJ1-5; D gene uncertain. CDR1 and CDR2 from the germline V gene are ENHRY and SYGVKD. V was clipped by 2 bases and J by 0 bases, with 14 bases between them. This CDR3 has 17 amino acids. CDR3 protein: CAISEGRVRSSNQPQHF. CDR3 nucleotide sequence: TGTGCCATCAGTGAGGGGAGAGTCAGGAGTAGCAATCAGCCCCAGCATTTT.

The V gene is TRBV25-1, the J gene TRBJ2-6, with unresolved D. CDR3 length: 15 amino acids. The ends were cut back, 2 bases at V and 2 bases at J, with 7 bases in the middle. CDR1 and CDR2 from the germline V gene are MGHDK and SYGVNS. CDR3 in amino acids: CASSEKGTGANVLTF. The CDR3 bases are TGTGCCAGCAGTGAAAAGGGAACTGGGGCCAACGTCCTGACTTTC.

This clonotype was seen at least ten times. V and J are TRBV20-1 and TRBJ2-2; D is perhaps TRBD1 (6 bases). Germline V CDR1 and CDR2: DFQATT, SNEGSKA (reference sequence). The germline V and J ends were trimmed by 2 bases and 5 bases, with 18 bases remaining between them. The CDR3 spans 16 residues. In DNA, the CDR3 is TGCAGTGCTAGACTCCAGGGGAGCTTAAGGACCGGGGAGCTGTTTTTT. It codes for CSARLQGSLRTGELFF.

The rearrangement joins TRBV3-1 to TRBJ2-1, with D unclear. The CDR3 runs to 16 residues. V lost 1 base to trimming and J lost 0 bases, with 10 bases between them. The V gene's germline CDR1 is LGHDT and CDR2 YNNKEL (reference sequence). In DNA form, the CDR3 reads TGTGCCAGCAGCCAAGCCCAGGTTTTCTCCTACAATGAGCAGTTCTTC. Amino acids: CASSQAQVFSYNEQFF.

This clonotype was seen a handful of times. The gene calls are TRBV9 and TRBJ1-2; D not resolved. The CDR3 loop spans 13 amino acids. Germline CDR1 is SGDLS and CDR2 is YYNGEE. Trimming removed 3 bases at V and 5 bases at J, with 11 bases between. The CDR3: CASSAVGSYGYTF. Here the CDR3 DNA reads TGTGCCAGCAGCGCTGTTGGCAGTTATGGCTACACCTTC.

The J gene is TRBJ2-1, the V gene TRBV5-1; 7 nucleotides line up with TRBD1. The CDR3 extends over 14 amino acids. Germline CDR1 and CDR2: SGHRS and YFSETQ. V was pared by 2 bases and J by 6 bases, with 5 bases of the junction left unmatched. This CDR3 reads CASSFTHRGNEQFF. CDR3 nucleotides: TGCGCCAGCAGCTTTACTCACAGGGGCAATGAGCAGTTCTTC.

CDR3 protein: CSARDRQLAGSRGQFF. CDR3 DNA sequence: TGCAGTGCTAGAGATCGACAGCTAGCGGGCTCCAGGGGGCAGTTCTTC. J is TRBJ2-1 and V is TRBV20-1, with 8 positions matching TRBD2. The CDR3 runs to 16 residues. The trim removed 0 bases at V and 12 bases at J, leaving 16 bases unmatched. In germline, CDR1 is DFQATT, CDR2 SNEGSKA (reference sequence).

In this sample, this clonotype turned up a few times. The chain uses TRBV28 and TRBJ2-7; the match to TRBD1 covers 9 bases. This CDR3 spans 14 amino acids. CDR1 and CDR2 from the germline V gene are MDHEN and SYDVKM. J gave up 3 bases and V 4 bases, and 4 bases lay outside the gene matches. In nucleotides, the CDR3 is TGTGCCAGCAGTTCTCCGGACAGGGGCTACGAGCAGTACGTC. Its protein is CASSSPDRGYEQYV.

This clonotype was seen ten or more times. The chain joins TRBV6-4 to TRBJ2-1, with TRBD2 identical over 9 bases. The V and J ends lost 5 bases and 1 base, in that order; junction bases with no gene match: 15. The CDR3 runs to 19 residues. Germline CDR1 is MRHNA and CDR2 is SNTAGT. The CDR3 DNA follows: TGTGCCAGCAGTCCGTGGGGAGCGGGGGGCAACTATTCCTACAATGAGCAGTTCTTC. It specifies CASSPWGAGGNYSYNEQFF.

The chain employs TRBV20-1 and TRBJ2-3; 8 bases line up with TRBD1. The CDR3 sequence is 15 residues long. Germline loops: CDR1 DFQATT, CDR2 SNEGSKA (reference sequence). Germline trimming cut 3 bases from V and 4 bases from J; bases unmatched to any gene: 9. The CDR3 DNA is TGCAGTGCTAGGCCACCGGGACAGGAGGCAGATACGCAGTATTTT. Translation gives CSARPPGQEADTQYF.

This clonotype was seen repeatedly, ten times or more. The chain links TRBV20-1 to TRBJ1-1; D may be TRBD1 (5 bases). Per germline, CDR1 DFQATT and CDR2 SNEGSKA (reference sequence). V gave up 6 bases and J gave up 5 bases, with 13 bases separating them. The CDR3 runs to 12 residues. Here the CDR3 reads CSAQHRGTEAFF. The CDR3 DNA sequence: TGCAGTGCGCAACATAGGGGAACTGAAGCTTTCTTT.

This clonotype has at least ten counts. This rearrangement joins TRBV20-1 to TRBJ2-1; 10 bases align to TRBD2. After removal of 6 bases from V and 4 bases from J, the junction contained 9 bases not matched to a gene. Germline-derived CDR1 and CDR2 are DFQATT and SNEGSKA (reference sequence). The CDR3 extends over 15 amino acids. The CDR3 region is CSAEQLAGRYNEQFF. In DNA form, the CDR3 reads TGCAGTGCGGAGCAACTAGCGGGGCGGTACAATGAGCAGTTCTTC.

This clonotype was counted ten times or more. This sequence joins TRBV20-1 and TRBJ2-2; 7 nucleotides line up with TRBD1. Germline assignment: CDR1 DFQATT and CDR2 SNEGSKA (reference sequence). The CDR3 runs to 13 residues. Trimming removed 3 bases from V and 6 bases from J; junction bases left unmatched: 4. CDR3 residues: CSASRQGAGELFF. CDR3 sequence (DNA): TGCAGTGCTAGCCGACAGGGCGCCGGGGAGCTGTTTTTT.

The genes are TRBV12-3 or TRBV12-4 and TRBJ2-5; tentatively, D is TRBD2 (5 bases). This CDR3 spans 16 amino acids. Trimming stripped 1 base from V and 5 bases from J, with 17 bases between. This CDR3 reads CASSLVGGGLAETQYF. The DNA of the CDR3 is TGTGCCAGCAGTTTAGTCGGAGGCGGGCTAGCCGAGACCCAGTACTTC.

Turning to this clonotype: One base away lies a much larger clone, so this may be a sequencing read error. J is TRBJ2-5 and V is TRBV24-1; D not certain. Germline CDR1 is KGHDR and CDR2 is SFDVKD. The CDR3 sequence is 12 residues long. Trimming cost V 0 bases and J 5 bases, with 3 bases left between them. The CDR3 coding sequence is TGTGCCACCAGTGATTTGCGGGAGACCCAGTACTTC. This codes for CATSDLRETQYF.

The V call is TRBV25-1, the J call TRBJ2-7; 10 bases are shared with TRBD1. There are 15 residues in the CDR3. J lost 6 bases, V lost 3 bases, and 8 bases had no gene match. Germline CDR1 is MGHDK and CDR2 is SYGVNS. The CDR3 protein is CASSDFGTGESEQYF. The CDR3 bases are TGTGCCAGCAGTGATTTCGGGACAGGGGAGTCCGAGCAGTACTTC.

This clonotype was counted between two and nine times. The gene calls are TRBV12-3 or TRBV12-4 and TRBJ2-7; 8 bases line up with TRBD1. The CDR3 has 14 residues. V shed 7 bases and J 5 bases; nucleotides not matched to a gene: 10. The CDR3 region has the DNA TGTGCCAGCACCCACAGGACAGGGCTTGACGAGCAGTACTTC. Encoded protein: CASTHRTGLDEQYF.

The table lists this clonotype with many counts. The rearrangement uses TRBV20-1 and TRBJ2-1, with a possible D match to TRBD2 (5 bases). The ends were cut back, 3 bases at V and 2 bases at J, with 11 bases in the middle. Germline CDR1 DFQATT, CDR2 SNEGSKA (reference sequence). This CDR3 has 14 amino acids. The CDR3 here is CSARASIPYNEQFF. CDR3 bases: TGCAGTGCTAGGGCTAGCATCCCCTACAATGAGCAGTTCTTC.

A few counts support this clonotype. V is TRBV20-1 and J is TRBJ1-2; 8 nucleotides match TRBD1. After removal of 6 bases from V and 4 bases from J, the junction contained 19 bases not matched to a gene. Germline values: CDR1 DFQATT, CDR2 SNEGSKA (reference sequence). The CDR3 runs 17 residues. Written as DNA, the CDR3 is TGCAGTGCCCTCAGGGGGCAGCATGCCCTACGGGGCTATGGCTACACCTTC. Its translation is CSALRGQHALRGYGYTF.